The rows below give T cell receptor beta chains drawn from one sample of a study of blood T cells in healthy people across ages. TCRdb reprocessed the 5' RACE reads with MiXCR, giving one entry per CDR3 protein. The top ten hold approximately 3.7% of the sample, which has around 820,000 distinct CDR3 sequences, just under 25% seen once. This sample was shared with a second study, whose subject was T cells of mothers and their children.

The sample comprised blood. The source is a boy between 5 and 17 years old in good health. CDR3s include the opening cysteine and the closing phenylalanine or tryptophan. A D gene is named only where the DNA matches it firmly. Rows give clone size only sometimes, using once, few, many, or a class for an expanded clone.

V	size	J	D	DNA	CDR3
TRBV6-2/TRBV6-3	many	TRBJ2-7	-	TGTGCCAGCAGTCAAGGGGGCGAGCAGTACTTC	CASSQGGEQYF
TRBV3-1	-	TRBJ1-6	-	TGTGCCAGCAGGGGGACGGATTTTTCACCCCTCCACTTT	CASRGTDFSPLHF
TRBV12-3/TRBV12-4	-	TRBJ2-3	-	TGTGCCAGCACCGGGACGGACAGAACAGATGCGCAGTATTTT	CASTGTDRTDAQYF
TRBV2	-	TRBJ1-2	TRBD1	TGTGCCAGCACCTTGGGACAGATCTATGGCTACACCTTC	CASTLGQIYGYTF
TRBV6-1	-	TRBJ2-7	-	TGTGCCAGCAGTGGGGTGATCTACGAGCAGTACTTC	CASSGVIYEQYF
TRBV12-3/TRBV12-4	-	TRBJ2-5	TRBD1	TGTGCCAGCAGTCGGACAGGCGTGGGGGAGACCCAGTACTTC	CASSRTGVGETQYF
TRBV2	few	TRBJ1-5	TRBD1	TGTGCCAGCAGTGAAGAGGGGGCTTTACGCAATCAGCCCCAGCATTTT	CASSEEGALRNQPQHF
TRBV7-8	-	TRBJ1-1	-	TGTGCCAGCAGCCTGCGGGAGCCACCGGGAACTGAAGCTTTCTTT	CASSLREPPGTEAFF
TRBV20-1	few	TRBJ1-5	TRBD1	TGCAGTGCTAGAGAGACCAGGGGGGATCAGCCCCAGCATTTT	CSARETRGDQPQHF
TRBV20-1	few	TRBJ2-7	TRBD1	TGCAGTGCGGAGGACAGGGAAACCCACTACGAGCAATACTTC	CSAEDRETHYEQYF
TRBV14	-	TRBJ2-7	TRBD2	TGTGCCAGCAGTCACCCGGGACTATCCTACGAGCAGTACTTC	CASSHPGLSYEQYF
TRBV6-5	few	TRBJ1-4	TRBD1	TGTGCCAGCAGTTTTGTAGGGGGCAGGGTTGAAAAACTGTTTTTT	CASSFVGGRVEKLFF
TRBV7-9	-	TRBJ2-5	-	TGTGCCAGCAGCTTGGGACCCCTCAGGGTGACGGTAGAGACCCAGTACTTC	CASSLGPLRVTVETQYF
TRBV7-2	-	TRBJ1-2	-	TGTGCCAGCAGCAAGGGGGGTCAGGGGATAATTAACTATGGCTACACCTTC	CASSKGGQGIINYGYTF
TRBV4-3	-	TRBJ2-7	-	TGCGCCAGCAGCCAAGATCTGGATGACTACGAGCAGTACTTC	CASSQDLDDYEQYF
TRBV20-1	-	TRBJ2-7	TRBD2	TGCAGTGCTAGAGGGGGACTAGTCATGCACGAGCAGTACTTC	CSARGGLVMHEQYF
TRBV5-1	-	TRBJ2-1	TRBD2	TGCGCCAGCAGCTTGACTAGCGGGAGCACCAATGAGCAGTTCTTC	CASSLTSGSTNEQFF
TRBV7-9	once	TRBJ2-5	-	TGTGCCAGCAGCGCCACACACCGGTCGCAGGGGTTACGAGAGCCCCAGTACTTC	CASSATHRSQGLREPQYF
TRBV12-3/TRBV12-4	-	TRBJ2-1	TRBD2	TGTGCCAGCAGCCCAGGACTAGCGGGAGTCGTCGTAAATCAGTTCTTC	CASSPGLAGVVVNQFF
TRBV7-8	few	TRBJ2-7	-	TGTGCCAGCAGCTTACCAGCGCAGGGGGGCTCCTACGAGCAGTACTTC	CASSLPAQGGSYEQYF
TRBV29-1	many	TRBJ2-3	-	TGCAGCGTTGCAACAGATACGCAGTATTTT	CSVATDTQYF
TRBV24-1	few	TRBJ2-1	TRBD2	TGTGCCACCAGTGATTTGCCTAGCGGGGAGCAGTTCTTC	CATSDLPSGEQFF
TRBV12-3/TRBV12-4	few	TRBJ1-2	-	TGTGCCAGCAGTTTAGCGGGTCCTGCGTCTAACTATGGCTACACCTTC	CASSLAGPASNYGYTF
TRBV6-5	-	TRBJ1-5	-	TGTGCCAGCAGTTCATCCGGGTCCAATCAGCCCCAGCATTTT	CASSSSGSNQPQHF
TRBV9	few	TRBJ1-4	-	TGTGCCAGCAGCGTAGGGGCAGGATTTGAAAAACTGTTTTTT	CASSVGAGFEKLFF
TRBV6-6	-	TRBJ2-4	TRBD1	TGTGCCAGCAGTAGTTCCGGGACAGGGAAAGACATTCAGTACTTC	CASSSSGTGKDIQYF
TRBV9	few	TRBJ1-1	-	TGTGCCAGCAGCGTTGACAGCCCCACTGAAGCTTTCTTT	CASSVDSPTEAFF
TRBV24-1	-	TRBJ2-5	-	TGTGCCACCAGCGTGGGGGGTCGAGAGACCCAGTACTTC	CATSVGGRETQYF
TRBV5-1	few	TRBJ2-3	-	TGCGCCAGCAGCTTGGGATATGGAACAGATACGCAGTATTTT	CASSLGYGTDTQYF
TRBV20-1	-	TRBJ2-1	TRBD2	TGCAGTGCTAGAGATGGGGGGGGGAACGGCAATGAGCAGTTCTTC	CSARDGGGNGNEQFF
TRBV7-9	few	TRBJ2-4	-	TGTGCCAGCAGCTTTTCACGGGATGAGGACATTCAGTACTTC	CASSFSRDEDIQYF
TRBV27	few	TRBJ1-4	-	TGTGCCAGCGGGAGGATTCATGAAAAACTGTTTTTT	CASGRIHEKLFF
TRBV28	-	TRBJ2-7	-	TGTGCCAGCAGTCCGGGACGGGGAGTCTACGAGCAGTACTTC	CASSPGRGVYEQYF
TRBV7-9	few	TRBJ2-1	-	TGTGCCAGCAGCTACCTTGAGGGGAGGCAGTTCTTC	CASSYLEGRQFF
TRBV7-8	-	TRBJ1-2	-	TGTGCCAGCAGCTCGAGGGTAGGGGAGAGCTACACCTTC	CASSSRVGESYTF
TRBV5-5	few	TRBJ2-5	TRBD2	TGTGCCAGCAGCCCGGAGGGAGGGTTGGGTGAGACCCAGTACTTC	CASSPEGGLGETQYF
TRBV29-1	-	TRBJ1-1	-	TGCAGCGTTCAAGGGGCGGAAGCTTTCTTT	CSVQGAEAFF
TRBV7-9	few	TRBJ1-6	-	TGTGCCAGCGACCCAGGGAGCTCCTATAATTCACCCCTCCACTTT	CASDPGSSYNSPLHF
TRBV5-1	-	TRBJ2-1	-	TGCGCCAGCAGCTTGATGTGGGGTTCCAATGAGCAGTTCTTC	CASSLMWGSNEQFF
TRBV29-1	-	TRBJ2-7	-	TGCAGCGTTGAGGACCATTCCTACGAGCAGTACTTC	CSVEDHSYEQYF
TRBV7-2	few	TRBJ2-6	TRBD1	TGTGCCAGCAGCGCGACAGGGGGCGCTGGGGCCAACGTCCTGACTTTC	CASSATGGAGANVLTF
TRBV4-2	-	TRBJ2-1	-	TGTGCCAGCAGCCAAGTGGGTGAATCCTACAATGAGCAGTTCTTC	CASSQVGESYNEQFF
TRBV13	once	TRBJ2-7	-	TGTGCCAGCAGCGTACCGGTGGGGGTCGGAGCATCCTACGAGCAGTACTTC	CASSVPVGVGASYEQYF
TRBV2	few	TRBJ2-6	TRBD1	TGTGCCAGCAGTGAAGGGACAGGGGTTTCGGGGGCCAACGTCCTGACTTTC	CASSEGTGVSGANVLTF
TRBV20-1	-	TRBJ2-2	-	TGCAGTGCTACGGGCGGCGCGAACACCGGGGAGCTGTTTTTT	CSATGGANTGELFF
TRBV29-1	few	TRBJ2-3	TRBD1	TGCAGCGTTGAAGACCATTTGACAGGGGGCGAAGATACGCAGTATTTT	CSVEDHLTGGEDTQYF
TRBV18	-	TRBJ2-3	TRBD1	TGTGCCAGCTCACAGTCAGGGGGCCTCGGTGTTACGCAGTATTTT	CASSQSGGLGVTQYF
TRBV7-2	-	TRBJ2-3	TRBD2	TGTGCCGGCAGCCCGGGACTAGCGGGACTTCCCACAGATACGCAGTATTTT	CAGSPGLAGLPTDTQYF
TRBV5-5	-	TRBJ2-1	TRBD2	TGTGCCAGCAGCTTAGGTGTGACTAGCGGGGGAGCCCAGTTCTTC	CASSLGVTSGGAQFF
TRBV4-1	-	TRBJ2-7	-	TGCGCCAGCAGCCAAGAAGCAAGGGGCGCCTCCTACGAGCAGTACTTC	CASSQEARGASYEQYF
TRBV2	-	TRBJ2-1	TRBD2	TGTGCCAGCAACCCTGGACTAGTCTACAATGAGCAGTTCTTC	CASNPGLVYNEQFF
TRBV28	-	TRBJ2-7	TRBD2	TGTGCCAGCAGTCCGGGATCGGCCGGCGGGGGATACGAGCAGTACTTC	CASSPGSAGGGYEQYF
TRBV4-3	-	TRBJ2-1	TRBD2	TGCGCCAGCGGAGCGGGGGGGTACAGTGAGCAGTTCTTC	CASGAGGYSEQFF